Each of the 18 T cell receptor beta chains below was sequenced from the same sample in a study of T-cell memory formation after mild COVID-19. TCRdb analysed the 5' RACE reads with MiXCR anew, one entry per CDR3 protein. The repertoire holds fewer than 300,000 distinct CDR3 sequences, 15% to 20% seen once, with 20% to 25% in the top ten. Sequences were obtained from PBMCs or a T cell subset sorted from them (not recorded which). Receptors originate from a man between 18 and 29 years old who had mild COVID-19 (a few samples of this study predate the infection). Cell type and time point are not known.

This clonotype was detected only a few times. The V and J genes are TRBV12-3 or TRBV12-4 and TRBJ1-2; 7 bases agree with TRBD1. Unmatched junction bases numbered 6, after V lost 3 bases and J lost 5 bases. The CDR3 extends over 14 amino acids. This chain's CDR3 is CASSFAGQDYGYTF. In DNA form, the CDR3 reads TGTGCCAGCAGTTTCGCCGGACAGGATTATGGCTACACCTTC.

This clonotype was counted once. CDR3 region: CASARGIHEQYF. The CDR3 region has the DNA TGTGCCAGCGCGCGGGGAATCCACGAGCAGTACTTC. This chain links TRBV6-2 or TRBV6-3 with TRBJ2-7, with D possibly matching TRBD2 (6 bases). The germline CDR1 and CDR2 sequences are MNHEY and SVGEGT. CDR3 length: 12 amino acids. The V end was cut by 8 bases, the J end by 5 bases, with 13 bases between.

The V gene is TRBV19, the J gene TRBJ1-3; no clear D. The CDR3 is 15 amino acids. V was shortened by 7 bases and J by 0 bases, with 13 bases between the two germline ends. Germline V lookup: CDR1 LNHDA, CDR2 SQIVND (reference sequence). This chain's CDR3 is CASKDPGFSGNTIYF. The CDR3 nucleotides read TGTGCCAGTAAAGACCCCGGCTTCTCTGGAAACACCATATATTTT.

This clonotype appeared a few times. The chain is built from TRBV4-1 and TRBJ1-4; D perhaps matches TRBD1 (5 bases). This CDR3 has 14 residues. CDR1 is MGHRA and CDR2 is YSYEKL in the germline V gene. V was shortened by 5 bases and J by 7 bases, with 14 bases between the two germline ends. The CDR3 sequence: CASSSPGVGEKLFF. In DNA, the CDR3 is TGCGCCAGCAGCTCACCGGGGGTCGGTGAAAAACTGTTTTTT.

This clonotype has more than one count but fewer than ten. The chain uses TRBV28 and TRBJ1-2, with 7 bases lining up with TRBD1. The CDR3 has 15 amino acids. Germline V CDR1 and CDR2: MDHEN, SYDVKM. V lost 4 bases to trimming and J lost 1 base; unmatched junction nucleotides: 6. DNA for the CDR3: TGTGCCAGCAGTTCAGCGGGACAGCATAACTATGGCTACACCTTC. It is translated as CASSSAGQHNYGYTF.

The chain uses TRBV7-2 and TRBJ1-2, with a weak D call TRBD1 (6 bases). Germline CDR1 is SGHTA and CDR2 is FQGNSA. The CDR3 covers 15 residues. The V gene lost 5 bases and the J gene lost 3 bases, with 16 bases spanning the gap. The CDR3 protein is CASSPYRAEDYGYTF. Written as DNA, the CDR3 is TGTGCCAGCAGCCCTTACAGGGCTGAAGACTATGGCTACACCTTC.

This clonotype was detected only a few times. The CDR3 spells CASSTGRGDFYEQYV. Written as DNA, the CDR3 is TGTGCCAGCAGTACTGGTCGGGGAGATTTCTACGAGCAGTACGTC. The genes are TRBV6-2 or TRBV6-3 and TRBJ2-7, with a tentative D call TRBD2 (5 bases). Germline V lookup: CDR1 MNHEY, CDR2 SVGEGT. This CDR3 has 15 residues. Trimming left V 5 bases short and J 3 bases short, with 17 bases between.

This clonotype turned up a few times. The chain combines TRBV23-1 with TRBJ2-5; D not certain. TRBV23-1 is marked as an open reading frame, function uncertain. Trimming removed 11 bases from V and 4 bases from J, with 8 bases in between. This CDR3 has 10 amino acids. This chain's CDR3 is CAARGETQYF. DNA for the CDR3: TGCGCCGCGCGAGGAGAGACCCAGTACTTC.

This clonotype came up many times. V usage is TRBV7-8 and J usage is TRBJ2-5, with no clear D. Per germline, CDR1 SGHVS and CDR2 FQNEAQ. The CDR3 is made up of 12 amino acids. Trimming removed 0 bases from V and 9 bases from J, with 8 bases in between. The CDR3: CASSLAPEAQYF. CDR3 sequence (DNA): TGTGCCAGCAGCTTAGCCCCTGAGGCCCAGTACTTC.

This CDR3 reads CASSLAVTDSGNTIYF. In nucleotides, the CDR3 is TGCGCCAGCAGCTTGGCCGTGACCGACTCTGGAAACACCATATATTTT. The chain has TRBV5-1 and TRBJ1-3; unclear D gene. The V gene lost 0 bases and the J gene lost 0 bases, with 10 bases spanning the gap. CDR3 size: 16 residues. Per the germline V gene, CDR1 is SGHRS and CDR2 is YFSETQ. Supplemented by reference TRBV5-1 and TRBJ1-3, the full variable domain reads KAGVTQTPRYLIKTRGQQVTLSCSPISGHRSVSWYQQTPGQGLQFLFEYFSETQRNKGNFPGRFSGRQFSNSRSEMNVSTLELGDSALYLCASSLAVTDSGNTIYFGEGSWLTVV.

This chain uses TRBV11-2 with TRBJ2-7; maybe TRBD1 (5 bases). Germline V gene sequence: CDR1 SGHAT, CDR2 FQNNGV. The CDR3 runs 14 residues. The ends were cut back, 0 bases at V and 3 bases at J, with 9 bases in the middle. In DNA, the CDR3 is TGTGCCAGCAGCTTAGAGCAGGGCAGCTACGAGCAGTACGTC. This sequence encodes CASSLEQGSYEQYV.

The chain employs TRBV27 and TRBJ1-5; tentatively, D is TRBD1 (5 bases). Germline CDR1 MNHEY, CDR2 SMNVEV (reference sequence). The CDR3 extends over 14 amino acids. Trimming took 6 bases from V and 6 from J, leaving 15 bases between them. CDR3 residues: CASRVAGRGQPQHF. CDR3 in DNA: TGTGCCAGCAGGGTGGCAGGGCGGGGTCAGCCCCAGCATTTT.

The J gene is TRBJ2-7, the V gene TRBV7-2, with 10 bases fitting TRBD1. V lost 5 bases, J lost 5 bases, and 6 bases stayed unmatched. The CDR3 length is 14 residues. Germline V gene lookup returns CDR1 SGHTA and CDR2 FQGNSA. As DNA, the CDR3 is TGTGCCAGCAGCGCCGGGACAGGGGTCCACGAGCAGTACTTC. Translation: CASSAGTGVHEQYF.

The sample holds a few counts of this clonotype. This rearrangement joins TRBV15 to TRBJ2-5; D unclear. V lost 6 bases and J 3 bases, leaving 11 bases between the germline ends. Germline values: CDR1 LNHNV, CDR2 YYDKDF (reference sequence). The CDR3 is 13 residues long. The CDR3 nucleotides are TGTGCCACCAGTCGTGGGAAGGAAGAGACCCAGTACTTC. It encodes CATSRGKEETQYF.

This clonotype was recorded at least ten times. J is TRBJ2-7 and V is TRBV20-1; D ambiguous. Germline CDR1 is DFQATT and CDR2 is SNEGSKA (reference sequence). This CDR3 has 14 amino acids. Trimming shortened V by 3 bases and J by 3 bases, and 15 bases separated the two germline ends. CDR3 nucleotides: TGCAGTGCTAGGTTGAGCGTCACCCGCTACGAGCAGTACTTC. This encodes CSARLSVTRYEQYF.

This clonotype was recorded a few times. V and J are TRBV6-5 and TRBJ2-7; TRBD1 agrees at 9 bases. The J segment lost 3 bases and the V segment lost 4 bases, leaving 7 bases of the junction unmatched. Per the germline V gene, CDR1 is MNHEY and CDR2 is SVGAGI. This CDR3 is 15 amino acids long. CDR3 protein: CASSSPGQGIYEQYF. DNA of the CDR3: TGTGCCAGCAGTTCACCGGGACAGGGAATCTACGAGCAGTACTTC.

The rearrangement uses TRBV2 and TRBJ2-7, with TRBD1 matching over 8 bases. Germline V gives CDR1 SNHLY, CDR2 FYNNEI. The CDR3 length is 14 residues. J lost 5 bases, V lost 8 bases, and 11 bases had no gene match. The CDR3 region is CASFGQGSSHEQYF. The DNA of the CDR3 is TGTGCCAGCTTCGGACAGGGCTCAAGTCACGAGCAGTACTTC.

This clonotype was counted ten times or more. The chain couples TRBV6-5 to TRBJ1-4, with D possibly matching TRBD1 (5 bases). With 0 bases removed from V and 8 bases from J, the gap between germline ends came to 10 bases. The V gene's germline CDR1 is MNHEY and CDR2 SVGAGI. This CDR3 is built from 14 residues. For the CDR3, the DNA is TGTGCCAGCAGTTACTCACAGGTCAGGGAAAAACTGTTTTTT. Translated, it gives CASSYSQVREKLFF.